These 31 T cell receptor beta chains were all obtained from the same sample, sequenced in a study of blood T cell repertoires in COVID-19. The protocol was immunoSEQ multiplex PCR, while the TCRdb copy is restricted to in-frame clones and leaves out a portion. This table holds fewer than 350,000 clones, almost 90% found once. Specimen: PBMCs or T cells enriched from blood (not recorded which). These receptors came from a woman between 18 and 30 years old with acute COVID-19.

This chain links TRBV7-3 with TRBJ2-1, with D maybe TRBD1 (6 bases). The V end lost 5 bases, the J end lost 1 base, and 18 bases lay between the germline ends. The CDR3 is made up of 17 amino acids. Germline V CDR1 and CDR2: SGHTA, FQGTGA. The CDR3 reads CASSLTHRVDSYNEQFF. CDR3 bases: TGTGCCAGCAGCCTGACCCACAGGGTGGATTCCTACAATGAGCAGTTCTTC.

V gene TRBV5-1 combines with J gene TRBJ2-5, with 8 positions matching TRBD1. CDR3 length: 16 amino acids. Germline V gene data show CDR1 as SGHRS and CDR2 as YFSETQ. V shed 2 bases and J 1 base; nucleotides not matched to a gene: 7. CDR3 sequence: CASSFGRTGTQETQYF. The CDR3 DNA reads as TGCGCCAGCAGCTTCGGCAGGACAGGGACCCAAGAGACCCAGTACTTC.

The rearrangement joins TRBV5-1 to TRBJ1-1, with TRBD1 as a possible D gene (6 bases). The V and J ends lost 4 bases and 3 bases respectively, with 13 bases between them. The CDR3 has 14 amino acids. Germline lookup yields CDR1 SGHRS and CDR2 YFSETQ. Written as DNA, the CDR3 is TGCGCCAGCAGCCCGGGGGGGGCGGACACTGAAGCTTTCTTT. Residues: CASSPGGADTEAFF.

The chain combines TRBV5-8 with TRBJ1-1; 8 bases are a match to TRBD1. Trimming took 2 bases from V and 5 from J; bases not matched to a gene: 2. In germline, CDR1 is SGHTS, CDR2 YDEGEE. The CDR3 is 13 residues long. CDR3: CASSFTGGTEAFF. In DNA, the CDR3 is TGTGCCAGCAGCTTTACAGGGGGGACTGAAGCTTTCTTT.

V is TRBV7-6 and J is TRBJ1-6; the D gene is possibly TRBD1 (5 bases). Germline lookup yields CDR1 SGHVS and CDR2 FNYEAQ. CDR3 length equals 16 residues. V lost 1 base and J 4 bases, leaving 11 bases between the germline ends. CDR3 coding DNA: TGTGCCAGCAGCTTAGGGGGCCTGGGATATAATTCACCCCTCCACTTT. Translated: CASSLGGLGYNSPLHF.

This rearrangement joins TRBV6-5 to TRBJ1-1; 7 nucleotides align to TRBD1. V lost 10 bases, J lost 4 bases, and 6 bases stayed unmatched. The CDR3 is 12 amino acids. CDR1 MNHEY and CDR2 SVGAGI come from the germline V gene. This CDR3 reads CAIQGSPTEAFF. DNA of the CDR3: TGTGCCATACAGGGGAGTCCCACTGAAGCTTTCTTT.

The chain carries TRBV5-6 and TRBJ1-6; D ambiguous. V was pared by 2 bases and J by 4 bases, with 16 bases between. CDR1 is SGHDT and CDR2 is YYEEEE in the germline V gene. The CDR3 covers 17 residues. The CDR3 sequence: CASSFWASAAYNSPLHF. DNA of the CDR3: TGTGCCAGCAGCTTTTGGGCCTCGGCCGCGTATAATTCACCCCTCCACTTT.

The J gene is TRBJ2-5, the V gene TRBV7-2; TRBD2 is a possible D gene (6 bases). This CDR3 is 15 amino acids long. CDR1 and CDR2 (germline): SGHTA, FQGNSA. Trimming stripped 5 bases from V and 3 bases from J, with 16 bases between. The CDR3, as DNA: TGTGCCAGCAGCAGGGAGGAGGGCCTAAAAGAGACCCAGTACTTC. It codes for CASSREEGLKETQYF.

J is TRBJ2-2 and V is TRBV6-2 or TRBV6-3; D unclear. Germline V gene lookup returns CDR1 MNHEY and CDR2 SVGEGT. V was cut by 6 bases and J by 0 bases, with 29 bases left in between. This CDR3 is built from 21 residues. The CDR3, as DNA: TGTGCCAGCAGCCCACGCAGACTCGACTCGAGTTGGTTCGCGAACACCGGGGAGCTGTTTTTT. This encodes CASSPRRLDSSWFANTGELFF.

The chain employs TRBV7-8 and TRBJ2-7; 9 bases align to TRBD2. CDR1 SGHVS and CDR2 FQNEAQ come from the germline V gene. CDR3 length: 15 residues. Unmatched junction bases numbered 4, after V lost 1 base and J lost 3 bases. CDR3 residues: CASSLGTSVLYEQYF. In DNA, the CDR3 is TGTGCCAGCAGCTTAGGGACTAGCGTCCTCTACGAGCAGTACTTC.

In this sample, this clone turned up once. J is TRBJ2-1 and V is TRBV7-3, with 9 bases aligning to TRBD1. The CDR3 has 16 amino acids. The germline gives CDR1 SGHTA, CDR2 FQGTGA. V dropped 5 bases and J dropped 4; count of bases not matched to a gene: 9. The CDR3 loop reads CASSPSTGGKYNEQFF. CDR3 bases: TGTGCCAGCAGCCCATCGACAGGGGGAAAATACAATGAGCAGTTCTTC.

The genes are TRBV11-3 and TRBJ1-3; 9 positions match TRBD1. The ends lost 5 bases at V and 5 bases at J; junction bases unmatched: 7. The germline V gene encodes CDR1 SGHNT and CDR2 YENEEA. This CDR3 has 15 residues. The CDR3 nucleotides are TGTGCCAGCAGCGCCGGGACAGGGATTCGAAACACCATATATTTT. Amino acids: CASSAGTGIRNTIYF. Filled out from reference TRBV11-3 and TRBJ1-3, the complete variable domain reads EAGVVQSPRYKIIEKKQPVAFWCNPISGHNTLYWYLQNLGQGPELLIRYENEEAVDDSQLPKDRFSAERLKGVDSTLKIQPAELGDSAVYLCASSAGTGIRNTIYFGEGSWLTVV.

CDR3 DNA sequence: TGTGCCAGCAGCTTAAGATACGGGGGACAGGGGAGCGGAAACACCATATATTTT. This gives the protein CASSLRYGGQGSGNTIYF. The rearrangement links TRBV11-2 to TRBJ1-3; TRBD1 agrees at 10 bases. The CDR3 totals 18 residues. J lost 4 bases, V lost 2 bases, and 11 bases had no gene match. The germline gives CDR1 SGHAT, CDR2 FQNNGV.

The chain recombines TRBV12-5 with TRBJ2-7; no clear D gene. CDR1 and CDR2 (germline): LGHNT, FRNRAP. The CDR3 length is 12 residues. Trimming pared 6 bases from V and 0 bases from J, leaving 6 bases between. The CDR3 here is CASGEVSYEQYF. The DNA of the CDR3 is TGTGCTAGTGGAGAGGTCTCCTACGAGCAGTACTTC.

This clone came up a few times. The gene calls are TRBV7-9 and TRBJ2-7, with 7 bases fitting TRBD1. With 4 bases clipped from V and 2 bases from J, the junction kept 5 bases outside the gene matches. Germline CDR1 and CDR2: SEHNR and FQNEAQ (reference sequence). CDR3 length: 14 residues. DNA for the CDR3: TGTGCCAGCAGCTCGGGACAGCCCCCCTACGAGCAGTACTTC. This translates into CASSSGQPPYEQYF. The full variable domain, with the rest looked up from reference TRBV7-9 and TRBJ2-7, is DTGVSQNPRHKITKRGQNVTFRCDPISEHNRLYWYRQTLGQGPEFLTYFQNEAQLEKSRLLSDRFSAERPKGSFSTLEIQRTEQGDSAMYLCASSSGQPPYEQYFGPGTRLTVT.

In DNA, the CDR3 is TGTGCCAGCAGCCCACGACAGGGGGCATACGAGCAGTACTTC. It specifies CASSPRQGAYEQYF. The chain carries TRBV25-1 and TRBJ2-7; 10 nucleotides match TRBD1. This CDR3 region has 14 residues. The germline gives CDR1 MGHDK, CDR2 SYGVNS. Trimming cost V 6 bases and J 4 bases; bases outside gene matches: 6.

The V gene is TRBV2, the J gene TRBJ1-5; 10 nucleotides line up with TRBD1. Germline CDR1 and CDR2: SNHLY and FYNNEI. Trimming took 4 bases from V and 6 from J; bases not matched to a gene: 3. The CDR3 has 14 amino acids. The CDR3 sequence: CASSGTGGGQPQHF. DNA for the CDR3: TGTGCCAGCAGTGGGACAGGGGGTGGTCAGCCCCAGCATTTT.

This chain uses TRBV11-2 with TRBJ2-1, with 9 bases matching TRBD2. Trimming at V came to 5 bases and at J to 8 bases, leaving 19 bases not matched to a gene. The CDR3 loop spans 18 amino acids. Germline assignment: CDR1 SGHAT and CDR2 FQNNGV. The CDR3 here is CASSPIRRREGLPYEQFF. CDR3 nucleotide sequence: TGTGCCAGCAGCCCCATAAGGCGGCGGGAGGGCCTCCCTTATGAGCAGTTCTTC.

The V and J genes are TRBV7-2 and TRBJ2-7, with D perhaps matching TRBD2 (6 bases). The CDR3 runs 14 residues. V shed 2 bases and J shed 2 bases, with 10 bases lying between them. Germline lookup yields CDR1 SGHTA and CDR2 FQGNSA. For the CDR3, the DNA is TGTGCCAGCAGCTTACGGGAGTCTGCCTACGAGCAGTACTTC. It yields the protein CASSLRESAYEQYF.

The chain links TRBV7-9 to TRBJ2-3; TRBD2 matches at 7 bases. Trimming took 6 bases from V and 1 from J; bases not matched to a gene: 4. CDR3 length: 14 residues. Germline V gene data show CDR1 as SEHNR and CDR2 as FQNEAQ (reference sequence). The CDR3 DNA reads as TGTGCCAGCAGTCGCAGCGGGGGCACAGATACGCAGTATTTT. This encodes CASSRSGGTDTQYF. The full variable domain, rest sourced from reference TRBV7-9 and TRBJ2-3, is DTGVSQNPRHKITKRGQNVTFRCDPISEHNRLYWYRQTLGQGPEFLTYFQNEAQLEKSRLLSDRFSAERPKGSFSTLEIQRTEQGDSAMYLCASSRSGGTDTQYFGPGTRLTVL.

The gene calls are TRBV27 and TRBJ2-7, with TRBD1 identical over 8 bases. This CDR3 is 16 amino acids long. V lost 2 bases to trimming and J lost 3 bases; unmatched junction nucleotides: 9. The germline CDR1 and CDR2 sequences are MNHEY and SMNVEV (reference sequence). In DNA form, the CDR3 reads TGTGCCAGCAGTTTAGGTCCCGGGACAGGAAGCTACGAGCAGTACTTC. Protein: CASSLGPGTGSYEQYF.

This sequence joins TRBV5-1 and TRBJ2-1; weak D call: TRBD2 (8 bases). Between the trimmed V and J ends, which lost 4 bases and 9 bases, there was a span of 23 bases. The CDR3 loop spans 16 amino acids. From germline, CDR1 is SGHRS and CDR2 YFSETQ. The CDR3, as DNA: TGCGCCAGCAGCCACGGGAGGGACAGTTACAGGCCTGAGCAGTTCTTC. This encodes CASSHGRDSYRPEQFF.

V usage is TRBV7-9 and J usage is TRBJ2-2; a possible D gene is TRBD1 (6 bases). In germline, CDR1 is SEHNR, CDR2 FQNEAQ (reference sequence). This CDR3 region has 15 residues. Trimming left V 4 bases short and J 5 bases short, with 14 bases between. CDR3: CASSSVTGRTGELFF. DNA of the CDR3: TGTGCCAGCAGCTCCGTGACAGGTCGGACCGGGGAGCTGTTTTTT.

CDR3 in DNA: TGTGCCAGCAGTCTAGGACAGGGGGCGCGAGGCAATCAGCCCCAGCATTTT. The encoded protein is CASSLGQGARGNQPQHF. The V and J genes are TRBV28 and TRBJ1-5, with 11 bases lining up with TRBD1. There are 17 residues in the CDR3. Trimming took 5 bases from V and 2 from J; bases not matched to a gene: 8. Looked up from germline, CDR1 is MDHEN and CDR2 is SYDVKM.

V gene TRBV6-5 combines with J gene TRBJ2-7, with TRBD1 matching over 8 bases. Per germline, CDR1 MNHEY and CDR2 SVGAGI. J gave up 5 bases and V 6 bases, and 9 bases lay outside the gene matches. The CDR3 spans 14 residues. The CDR3 reads CASSPGQGRDEQYF. As DNA, the CDR3 is TGTGCCAGCAGCCCCGGACAGGGACGGGACGAGCAGTACTTC.

This clone has a single count. J is TRBJ2-6 and V is TRBV5-1; TRBD1 is a possible D gene (6 bases). V gave up 4 bases and J gave up 1 base, with 18 bases separating them. The CDR3 spans 18 residues. CDR1 is SGHRS and CDR2 is YFSETQ in the germline V gene. The CDR3 sequence is CASSVPGQALSGANVLTF. In DNA, the CDR3 is TGCGCCAGCAGCGTACCGGGACAAGCCCTGTCTGGGGCCAACGTCCTGACTTTC.

V gene TRBV18 combines with J gene TRBJ2-5, with D maybe TRBD1 (5 bases). Germline values: CDR1 KGHSH, CDR2 LQKENI. This CDR3 comprises 14 residues. Trimming removed 1 base from V and 8 bases from J, with 14 bases in between. CDR3 amino acids: CASSPRAGLDTQYF. In DNA form, the CDR3 reads TGTGCCAGCTCACCACGGGCAGGGTTGGATACCCAGTACTTC.

The chain has TRBV5-4 and TRBJ2-7, with TRBD1 matching over 7 bases. This CDR3 contains 15 residues. Germline V CDR1 and CDR2: SGHNT, YYREEE (reference sequence). The trim removed 4 bases at V and 7 bases at J, leaving 14 bases unmatched. CDR3: CASSPGQPLQTEQYF. CDR3 in DNA: TGTGCCAGCAGCCCGGGACAGCCCTTACAAACTGAGCAGTACTTC.

V gene TRBV29-1 combines with J gene TRBJ2-5; D may be TRBD2 (6 bases). Germline loops: CDR1 SQVTM, CDR2 ANQGSEA. This CDR3 spans 12 amino acids. Trimming removed 5 bases from V and 0 bases from J, with 7 bases in between. Written as DNA, the CDR3 is TGCAGCGTTCAGCGGGACCAAGAGACCCAGTACTTC. Protein: CSVQRDQETQYF. The full variable domain, in which reference TRBV29-1 and TRBJ2-5 provide the parts outside the CDR3, is SAVISQKPSRDICQRGTSLTIQCQVDSQVTMMFWYRQQPGQSLTLIATANQGSEATYESGFVIDKFPISRPNLTFSTLTVSNMSPEDSSIYLCSVQRDQETQYFGPGTRLLVL.

In this sample, this clone turned up once. V usage is TRBV21-1 and J usage is TRBJ1-2; the table calls TRBD1, which could not be checked here. TRBV21-1 is assigned pseudogene status. The CDR3 extends over 15 amino acids. CDR3 sequence: CASSKIQGTNYGYTF. CDR3 bases: TGTGCCAGCAGCAAAATACAGGGTACGAACTATGGCTACACCTTC.

This chain links TRBV19 with TRBJ1-5, with D perhaps matching TRBD1 (6 bases). The CDR3 extends over 15 amino acids. V shed 1 base and J shed 2 bases, with 9 bases lying between them. Germline V gene data show CDR1 as LNHDA and CDR2 as SQIVND (reference sequence). CDR3 loop: CASSIVAGGNQPQHF. The DNA for the CDR3 is TGTGCCAGTAGTATAGTAGCAGGGGGCAATCAGCCCCAGCATTTT.